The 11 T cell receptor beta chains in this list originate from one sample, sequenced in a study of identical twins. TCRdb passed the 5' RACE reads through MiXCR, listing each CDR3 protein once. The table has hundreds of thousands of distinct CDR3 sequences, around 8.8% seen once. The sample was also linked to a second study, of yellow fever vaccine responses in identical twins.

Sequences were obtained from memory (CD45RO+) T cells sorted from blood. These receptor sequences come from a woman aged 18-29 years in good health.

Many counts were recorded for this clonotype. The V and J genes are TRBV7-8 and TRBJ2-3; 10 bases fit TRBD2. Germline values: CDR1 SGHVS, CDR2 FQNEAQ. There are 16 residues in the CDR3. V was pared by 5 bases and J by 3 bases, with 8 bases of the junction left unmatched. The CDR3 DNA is TGTGCCAGCAGCCCACGACTAGCGGGCCTTACAGATACGCAGTATTTT. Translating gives CASSPRLAGLTDTQYF.

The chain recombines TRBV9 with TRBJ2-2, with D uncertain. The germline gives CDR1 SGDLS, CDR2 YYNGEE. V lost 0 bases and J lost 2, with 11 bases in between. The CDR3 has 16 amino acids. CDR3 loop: CASSVGIAPNTGELFF. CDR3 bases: TGTGCCAGCAGCGTAGGGATAGCACCCAACACCGGGGAGCTGTTTTTT.

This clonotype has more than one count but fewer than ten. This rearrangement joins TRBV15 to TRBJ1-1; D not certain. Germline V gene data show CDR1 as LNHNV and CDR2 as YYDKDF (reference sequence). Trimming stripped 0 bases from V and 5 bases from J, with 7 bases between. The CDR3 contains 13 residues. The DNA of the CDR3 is TGTGCCACCAGCAGAGAACGGTGGACTGAAGCTTTCTTT. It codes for CATSRERWTEAFF.

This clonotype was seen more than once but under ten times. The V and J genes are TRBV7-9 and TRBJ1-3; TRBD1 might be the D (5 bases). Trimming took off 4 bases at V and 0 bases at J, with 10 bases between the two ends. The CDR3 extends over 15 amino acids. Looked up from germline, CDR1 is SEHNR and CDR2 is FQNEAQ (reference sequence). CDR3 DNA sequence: TGTGCCAGCAGCTCCTCGACAGTCTCTGGAAACACCATATATTTT. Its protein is CASSSSTVSGNTIYF.

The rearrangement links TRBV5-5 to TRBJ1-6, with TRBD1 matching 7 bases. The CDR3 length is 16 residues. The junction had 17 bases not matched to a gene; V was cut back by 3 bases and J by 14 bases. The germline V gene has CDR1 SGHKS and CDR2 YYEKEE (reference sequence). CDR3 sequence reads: CASSWVGATGTQSLHF. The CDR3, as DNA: TGTGCCAGCAGCTGGGTCGGAGCGACAGGGACCCAATCCCTCCACTTT.

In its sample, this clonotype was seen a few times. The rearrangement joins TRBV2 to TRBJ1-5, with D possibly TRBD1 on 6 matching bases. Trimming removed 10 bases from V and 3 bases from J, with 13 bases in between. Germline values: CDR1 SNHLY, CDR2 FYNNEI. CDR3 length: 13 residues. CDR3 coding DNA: TGTGCCACTAGACAGGACATCAATCAGCCCCAGCATTTT. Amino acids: CATRQDINQPQHF.

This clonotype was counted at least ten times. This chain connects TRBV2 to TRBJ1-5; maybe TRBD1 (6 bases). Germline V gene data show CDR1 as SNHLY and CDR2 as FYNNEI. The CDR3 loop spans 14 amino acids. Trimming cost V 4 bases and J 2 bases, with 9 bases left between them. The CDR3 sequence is CASSAGAGNQPQHF. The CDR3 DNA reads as TGTGCCAGCAGTGCAGGGGCTGGCAATCAGCCCCAGCATTTT.

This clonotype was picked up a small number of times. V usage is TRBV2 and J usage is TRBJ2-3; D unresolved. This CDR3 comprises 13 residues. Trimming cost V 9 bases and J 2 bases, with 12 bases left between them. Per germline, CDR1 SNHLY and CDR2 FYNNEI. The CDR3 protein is CASNRAATDTQYF. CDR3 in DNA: TGTGCCAGTAACCGGGCAGCCACAGATACGCAGTATTTT.

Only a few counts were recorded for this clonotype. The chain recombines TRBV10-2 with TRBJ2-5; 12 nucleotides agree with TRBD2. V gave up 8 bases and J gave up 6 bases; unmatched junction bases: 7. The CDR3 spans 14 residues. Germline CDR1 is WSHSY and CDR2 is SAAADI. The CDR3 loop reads CASASSGGAKTQYF. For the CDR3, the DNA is TGCGCCAGCGCCTCTAGCGGGGGGGCAAAGACCCAGTACTTC.

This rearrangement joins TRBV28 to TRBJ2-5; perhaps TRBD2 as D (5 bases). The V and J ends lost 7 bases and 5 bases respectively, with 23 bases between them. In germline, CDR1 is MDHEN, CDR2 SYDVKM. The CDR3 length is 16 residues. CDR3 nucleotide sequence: TGTGCCAGCATCCCCCAGGACGCGCGGGTCGGGGAGACCCAGTACTTC. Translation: CASIPQDARVGETQYF.

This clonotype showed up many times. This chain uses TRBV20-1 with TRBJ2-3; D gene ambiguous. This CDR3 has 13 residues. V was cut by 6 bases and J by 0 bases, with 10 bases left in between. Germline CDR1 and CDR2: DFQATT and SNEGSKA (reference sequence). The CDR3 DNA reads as TGCAGTGCCCAAACTGACAGCACAGATACGCAGTATTTT. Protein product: CSAQTDSTDTQYF.